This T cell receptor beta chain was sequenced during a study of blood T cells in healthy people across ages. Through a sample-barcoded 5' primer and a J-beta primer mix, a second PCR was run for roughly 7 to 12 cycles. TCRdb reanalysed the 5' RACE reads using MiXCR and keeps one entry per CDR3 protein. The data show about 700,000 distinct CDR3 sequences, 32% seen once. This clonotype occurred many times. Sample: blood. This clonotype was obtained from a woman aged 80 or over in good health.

This CDR3 reads CASSVAYRLAGELTYEQYF. As DNA, the CDR3 is TGCGCCAGCAGCGTGGCGTATAGACTAGCGGGGGAGCTAACCTACGAGCAGTACTTC. V is TRBV5-1 and J is TRBJ2-7, with 12 positions matching TRBD2. CDR1 and CDR2 from the germline V gene are SGHRS and YFSETQ. J was trimmed by 2 bases and V by 4 bases; bases with no gene match: 16. CDR3 length: 19 amino acids.